This T cell receptor (beta chain) is from a study of cytomegalovirus exposure and HLA in healthy donors (dated by TCRdb to the late 2010s). For the study in its entirety: In an earlier analysis of around 540 of the donors, less than 350 Gb of sequence data and 100 million or so unique TCR beta sequences from 180 million or so T cells were reported. An early release that covered some 630 HLA-typed donors contained approximately 320 gigabases of sequencing data and approximately 85 million unique TCR sequences. The genetic ancestry cluster associated with self-reported Caucasian donors included over 80% of the 398 genotyped donors. The study aimed to test whether cataloging public T cell receptors could reveal signatures of past pathogen exposure. The study used immunosequencing to profile the T cell repertoires of 666 subjects and linked those repertoires to cytomegalovirus serostatus. A separate validation cohort of roughly 130 different subjects was used in addition to the 666-subject first cohort. The study combined high-throughput TCR immunosequencing, statistical association of individual TCRs with disease status, and machine learning to predict cytomegalovirus infection status. In a later analysis, previously published TCR beta repertoires from 666 donors were re-analyzed and high-resolution HLA genotyping was added so that TCR occurrence patterns could be studied. Rather than using new phenotypic data, the later analysis identified candidate immune exposures from TCR beta sequences and from how often those sequences occurred across donors. In an earlier analysis of 587 of the donors, high-throughput TCR beta sequencing was used to judge whether each TCR beta V gene segment behaved as functional or pseudogenic. Donor age, sex, ethnicity and CMV serostatus were compiled alongside the repertoire data. A later genetic analysis used genome-wide SNP genotypes for about three fifths of the 666 donors, treating that subset as a discovery cohort. Every repertoire in the discovery cohort had been generated on one and the same sequencing platform. Both class I and class II loci were covered by HLA typing, at four-digit resolution. The number of donors typed differed by locus, with about 629-640 for A, B, C, DRB1 and DQB1, around 520 for DQA1, about 610 for DPA1, and approximately 470 for DPB1. Roughly 5 DR-DQ haplotypes were handled as single units for association and clustering, since linkage in the cohort was strong. On average, approximately 250,000 unique TCR beta nucleotide sequences were sequenced per donor among 398 genotyped donors of the cohort, with roughly 18% of those sequences being non-productive.

The CDR3 runs 15 amino acids, cysteine and phenylalanine included. The read is trimmed to its CDR3 DNA, 45 bases read in frame from base 1. The cohort was made up of around 720 healthy bone marrow donors. At the time of sampling, every cohort member was nominally healthy, though immune exposures that went unrecorded were likely present. The donor was CMV seropositive and was included in the group of approximately 300 seropositive cohort members. Each donor provided a peripheral blood sample, and peripheral blood mononuclear cells were used for TCR beta sequencing. Genomic DNA was extracted from the blood cell samples with the Qiagen DNeasy Blood Extraction Kit. General findings and caveats noted by the study authors: At a false discovery rate of 0.05, a later analysis linked around 15,000 TCR beta sequences to specific HLA alleles. According to a later analysis, most CMV-associated TCR beta chains appeared to be HLA-restricted, and the HLA associations seemed to be driven largely by CMV exposure. A later analysis found that TCR association rates varied across HLA loci, with DRB1 alleles showing the most associated TCRs and HLA-C alleles the fewest. According to the authors, the approach could potentially be generalized to other disease states and immunological phenotypes. Assigning TCR associations to individual alleles was difficult when HLA alleles, especially DR and DQ, strongly co-occurred. In a later analysis, HLA-associated TCR beta chains showed more clonal expansion and lower generation probabilities than non-associated chains that were equally common. The 87-base-pair reads could not distinguish some IMGT-functional V segments, including TRBV6-2 and TRBV6-3, so those segments were excluded. In vitro tests confirmed that three of the cytomegalovirus-associated TCR beta chains recognize cytomegalovirus antigens. The classifier was reported to diagnose cytomegalovirus status with high specificity and sensitivity in both the original cohort and the validation cohort. According to a later analysis, parvovirus B19, influenza, CMV and Epstein-Barr virus appeared linked to several top co-occurrence clusters. In this cohort, only TCR beta chains were sequenced, and detectable features were limited by the absence of alpha or paired-chain data. Over 15 rarely observed V segments, including chromosome 9 orphons, were excluded from the earlier analysis of about 610 of the donors because counts were too low. Linkage disequilibrium might explain the correlated functional status among segregating V segments, but an unknown experimental factor could not be ruled out. A total of 150 to 200 TCR beta chains were listed by the study as associated with cytomegalovirus. A further reported finding was that TCR beta sequences accurately predicted the HLA-A and HLA-B alleles for most subjects in the first cohort. Sequencing depth was assumed to be roughly uniform across donors in the presence/absence analyses, though that assumption may not hold. A later genetic analysis reported fewer N-insertions in productive TCRs among donors in an Asian-associated ancestry cluster than the roughly 620-donor mean. V-gene and J-gene trimming of TCR beta chains was associated with a missense DCLRE1C variant in a later genetic analysis, and the association was replicated in an independent cohort. Broadly in line with IMGT annotations, most TCR beta V segments showed up in productive rearrangements about 87% or about 30% of the time in an earlier analysis of several hundred of the donors. Immune exposure information for the cohort was limited to CMV serostatus. The sequencing pipeline was judged likely to have produced a cluster of highly shared sequence variants as a technical artifact. Most TCR sequences were observed very rarely across donors, whereas some public TCRs were present in many individuals. Because HLA typing was unavailable for some donors at each locus, only the typed subset was used in association tests.

Worth noting for this clone: Its antigen is currently not known. Base qualities are missing; no much larger clone stands one base away.

Libraries were built with the immunoSEQ multiplex PCR assay. For the multiplex PCR, a mixture combining 60 forward primers for TCR Vbeta segments and 13 reverse primers for TCR Jbeta segments was used. A multiplex PCR assay on genomic DNA amplified the CDR3 region of rearranged TCR beta genes. The Illumina HiSeq System was used to sequence the amplified TCR beta libraries as 87-base-pair reads. As for the original processing: In a later analysis, some 80 million unique TCR beta chains were counted across the 690 or so repertoires, and about 10 million of these chains were shared by at least two donors. Raw reads were error-corrected and collapsed into unique sequences by a nearest-neighbor algorithm in which closely related sequences were merged to remove PCR and sequencing errors. V, D and J gene segments were assigned by aligning CDR3 sequences to IMGT reference sequences. Each retained sequence needed at least a six-nucleotide match to both a V gene segment and a J gene segment. A rearrangement counted as productive if the CDR3 had no stop codons and remained in frame with V and J, and every other rearrangement counted as non-productive. CDR3 was defined by IMGT convention, running from the second conserved V-encoded cysteine to the conserved J-encoded phenylalanine. The earlier analysis of about 570 of the donors excluded any sequence lacking an unambiguous match to a single V gene segment. An earlier analysis of under 750 of the donors called V segments functional above 56.7% productive rearrangements and segregating when the between-donor standard deviation exceeded 5%. A statistical classification framework was built for diagnosing cytomegalovirus status from the catalog of TCR beta chain sequences. In a later analysis, V and J genes were assigned by comparing TCR nucleotide sequences against IMGT/GENE-DB human TR gene sequences. Using the TCRdist pipeline, a later analysis assigned CDR3 sequences along with most-parsimonious VDJ recombination scenarios. In a later analysis, each TCR beta chain was defined by its CDR3 amino acid sequence together with its V-gene family, and reads without a unique V-gene family were excluded. To address suspected cross-contamination and a sequencing artifact, a later analysis removed 450 to 700 highly shared, low-generation-probability nucleotide sequences. In a later analysis, a clonal expansion index for each public chain was calculated from normalized within-repertoire ranks of inferred template counts. In a later analysis, generation probabilities were computed using a VDJ recombination model fitted to out-of-frame rearrangements, and the results were checked against IGoR. A later analysis scored TCR-TCR, TCR-HLA and TCR-CMV co-occurrence with hypergeometric tests, applying a repertoire-size bias correction to TCR pairs. In a later analysis, false discovery rates were estimated by permuting HLA or CMV assignments 20 times. A later analysis grouped co-occurring TCRs with DBSCAN, adding TCRdist sequence similarity when clustering within HLA-allele-positive subsets. For co-occurrence clustering, repertoires with fewer than 30,000 or more than 120,000 public chains were excluded, along with five repertoires with anomalous nucleotide sharing. In its TCRdb copy, this immuneACCESS table keeps in-frame sequences only and misses some clones. Where compared with another copy, unresolved V genes explain less than half of these, and the others have no known cause. V, J and clone size are taken as reported in that table, and D and trimming were inferred from the DNA itself. The sample table records about 120,000 clones; approximately 75% of these occur just once. Of the sample, about 5% is held by the ten largest clones.

The sequenced material came from PBMCs. This TCR was recovered from a man between 45 and 60 years old in good health and CMV-seropositive. The sequence links TRBV21-1 to TRBJ1-2. TRBV21-1 is an annotated pseudogene. For the CDR3, the sequence is CASSRGVGPLFGYTF. The DNA reads TGTGCCAGCAGCCGCGGGGTAGGGCCCCTTTTCGGCTACACCTTC.